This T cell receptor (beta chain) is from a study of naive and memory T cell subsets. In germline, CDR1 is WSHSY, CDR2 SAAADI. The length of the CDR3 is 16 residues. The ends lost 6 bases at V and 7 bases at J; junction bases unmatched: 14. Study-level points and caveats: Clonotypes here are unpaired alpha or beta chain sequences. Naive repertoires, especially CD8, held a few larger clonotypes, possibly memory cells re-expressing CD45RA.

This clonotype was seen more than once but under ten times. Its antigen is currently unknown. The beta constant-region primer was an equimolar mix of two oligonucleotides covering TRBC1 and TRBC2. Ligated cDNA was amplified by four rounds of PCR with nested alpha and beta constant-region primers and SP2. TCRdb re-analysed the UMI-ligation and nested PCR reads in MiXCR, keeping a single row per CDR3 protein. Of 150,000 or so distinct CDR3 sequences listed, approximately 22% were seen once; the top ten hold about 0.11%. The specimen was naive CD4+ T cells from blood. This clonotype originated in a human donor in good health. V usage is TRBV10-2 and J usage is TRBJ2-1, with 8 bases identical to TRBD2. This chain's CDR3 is CASRFGRAGSGNEQFF. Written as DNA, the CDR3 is TGCGCCAGCAGGTTCGGGAGGGCCGGGTCAGGGAATGAGCAGTTCTTC.